Listed here are 9 T cell receptor beta chains from one sample, sequenced in a study of control samples from healthy donors and cancer patients. Generated by immunoSEQ multiplex PCR, the TCRdb table keeps only in-frame clones and is missing some. Seen here are about 150,000 clones, about nine tenths observed once, and the top ten hold more than 3%. The sample consisted of blood. Receptor source: a young man in good health.

The V and J genes are TRBV6-5 and TRBJ1-1; D unresolved. Germline V lookup: CDR1 MNHEY, CDR2 SVGAGI. V lost 6 bases and J 6 bases, leaving 11 bases between the germline ends. CDR3 length equals 12 residues. The CDR3 spells CASSHPAAEAFF. In nucleotides, the CDR3 is TGTGCCAGCAGCCATCCGGCCGCTGAAGCTTTCTTT.

The genes are TRBV28 and TRBJ1-2, with D maybe TRBD1 (6 bases). Germline V lookup: CDR1 MDHEN, CDR2 SYDVKM. The V and J ends lost 6 bases and 1 base respectively, with 15 bases between them. This CDR3 spans 15 amino acids. The CDR3: CASSEDIRGNYGYTF. The CDR3 DNA reads as TGTGCCAGCAGCGAAGACATCAGGGGTAACTATGGCTACACCTTC.

The CDR3, as DNA: TGTGCCAGCAGCTTAGGTCCGACAGGGGTGTTAGGCTATGGCTACACCTTC. Protein: CASSLGPTGVLGYGYTF. The chain employs TRBV11-2 and TRBJ1-2; 8 nucleotides line up with TRBD1. CDR3 length equals 17 residues. Germline V gene sequence: CDR1 SGHAT, CDR2 FQNNGV. The J segment lost 4 bases and the V segment lost 1 base, leaving 11 bases of the junction unmatched.

J is TRBJ1-1 and V is TRBV28, with D tentatively TRBD1 (5 bases). Germline CDR1 is MDHEN and CDR2 is SYDVKM. V gave up 6 bases and J gave up 0 bases, with 14 bases separating them. The CDR3 is made up of 15 amino acids. In nucleotides, the CDR3 is TGTGCCAGCAGATCCATGGGGCATTTGAACACTGAAGCTTTCTTT. The encoded protein is CASRSMGHLNTEAFF.

This clone was counted a few times. This rearrangement joins TRBV28 to TRBJ2-6, with D perhaps matching TRBD2 (5 bases). From germline, CDR1 is MDHEN and CDR2 SYDVKM. The CDR3 is 16 amino acids. The V end lost 2 bases, the J end lost 4 bases, and 12 bases lay between the germline ends. The CDR3 here is CASSLNEGAGANVLTF. As DNA, the CDR3 is TGTGCCAGCAGTTTAAATGAGGGCGCCGGGGCCAACGTCCTGACTTTC. The variable domain in full, completed from reference TRBV28 and TRBJ2-6, reads DVKVTQSSRYLVKRTGEKVFLECVQDMDHENMFWYRQDPGLGLRLIYFSYDVKMKEKGDIPEGYSVSREKKERFSLILESASTNQTSMYLCASSLNEGAGANVLTFGAGSRLTVL.

The gene calls are TRBV12-3 or TRBV12-4 and TRBJ1-6; D call uncertain. The V end lost 7 bases, the J end lost 7 bases, and 11 bases lay between the germline ends. The CDR3 consists of 13 residues. The CDR3: CASTGRANSPLHF. For the CDR3, the DNA is TGTGCCAGCACCGGCAGAGCAAATTCACCCCTCCACTTT.

V gene TRBV7-9 combines with J gene TRBJ1-5; 10 bases agree with TRBD1. The CDR3 has 16 residues. V trimming: 4 bases; J trimming: 3 bases; junction bases outside the gene matches: 6. The germline gives CDR1 SEHNR, CDR2 FQNEAQ (reference sequence). Here the CDR3 reads CASSYWTGGINQPQHF. DNA of the CDR3: TGTGCCAGCAGCTACTGGACAGGGGGTATCAATCAGCCCCAGCATTTT.

This clone was seen a handful of times. The sample contains more than one DNA sequence encoding this CDR3. The chain carries TRBV27 and TRBJ1-1; the D gene is possibly TRBD1 (6 bases). V shed 2 bases and J shed 1 base, with 11 bases lying between them. This CDR3 comprises 15 residues. Germline CDR1 and CDR2: MNHEY and SMNVEV (reference sequence). The CDR3 coding sequence is TGTGCCAGCAGTTTAAGTTTGGGGGCGAACACTGAAGCTTTCTTT. This sequence encodes CASSLSLGANTEAFF.

This clone appeared once. The rearrangement links TRBV27 to TRBJ1-5, with a possible D match to TRBD1 (6 bases). This CDR3 comprises 15 residues. Trimming shortened V by 5 bases and J by 5 bases, and 16 bases separated the two germline ends. CDR1 and CDR2 from the germline V gene are MNHEY and SMNVEV (reference sequence). The CDR3 loop reads CASSKQGNRDQPQHF. DNA for the CDR3: TGTGCCAGCAGTAAACAGGGAAATAGGGATCAGCCCCAGCATTTT.